These 12 T cell receptor beta chains share one sample of origin, sequenced in a study of blood T cell repertoires in COVID-19. TCRdb's copy holds only in-frame clones and misses some; the assay was immunoSEQ multiplex PCR. Of 60,000 to 80,000 clones listed, 85% are singletons. The source material was peripheral blood. The receptors here all came from a man in his fifties or sixties with acute or convalescent COVID-19.

The chain uses TRBV5-4 and TRBJ2-7, with D possibly matching TRBD2 (7 bases). Trimming left V 0 bases short and J 4 bases short, with 11 bases between. The CDR3 is made up of 14 amino acids. The V gene's germline CDR1 is SGHNT and CDR2 YYREEE (reference sequence). The CDR3 loop reads CASSLAGGRYEQYF. CDR3 bases: TGTGCCAGCAGCTTGGCCGGGGGGCGATACGAGCAGTACTTC.

This sequence joins TRBV6-5 and TRBJ2-7; 8 bases are a match to TRBD1. Germline V CDR1 and CDR2: MNHEY, SVGAGI. The CDR3 runs 13 residues. V was pared by 8 bases and J by 2 bases, with 5 bases of the junction left unmatched. The CDR3 nucleotides are TGTGCCAGCGTTAGGACAGGGACCTACGAGCAGTACTTC. Translated, it gives CASVRTGTYEQYF.

J is TRBJ1-5 and V is TRBV9; no clear D gene. Germline V lookup: CDR1 SGDLS, CDR2 YYNGEE. V was clipped by 0 bases and J by 2 bases, with 6 bases between them. The CDR3 length is 14 residues. CDR3 nucleotides: TGTGCCAGCAGCGTAGATGGAGGCAATCAGCCCCAGCATTTT. Its protein product is CASSVDGGNQPQHF.

V usage is TRBV20-1 and J usage is TRBJ1-2, with TRBD1 as a possible D gene (6 bases). The CDR3 covers 13 residues. With 3 bases removed from V and 8 bases from J, the gap between germline ends came to 16 bases. CDR1 DFQATT and CDR2 SNEGSKA come from the germline V gene (reference sequence). This CDR3 is CSASIQGEEGYTF. CDR3 nucleotides: TGCAGTGCTAGTATACAGGGCGAGGAGGGCTACACCTTC.

The chain combines TRBV28 with TRBJ2-1; D not resolved. The CDR3 contains 12 residues. The germline V gene encodes CDR1 MDHEN and CDR2 SYDVKM. Between the trimmed V and J ends, which lost 8 bases and 5 bases, there was a span of 10 bases. The CDR3 DNA reads as TGTGCCAGCCCTGAACGGGACAATGAGCAGTTCTTC. Its translation: CASPERDNEQFF.

The chain couples TRBV5-4 to TRBJ1-6; D might be TRBD1 (6 bases). This CDR3 region has 12 residues. V shed 4 bases and J shed 8 bases, with 7 bases lying between them. CDR1 and CDR2 (germline): SGHNT, YYREEE (reference sequence). The CDR3: CASSHRDSPLHF. The CDR3 DNA reads TGTGCCAGCAGCCACAGGGATTCACCCCTCCACTTT.

The genes are TRBV19 and TRBJ2-1; 8 bases match TRBD1. This CDR3 has 17 amino acids. Germline V gene data show CDR1 as LNHDA and CDR2 as SQIVND (reference sequence). V was clipped by 3 bases and J by 0 bases; unmatched bases: 7. CDR3: CASSISGTGDSYNEQFF. CDR3 in DNA: TGTGCCAGTAGTATCTCCGGGACAGGAGACTCCTACAATGAGCAGTTCTTC.

The V gene is TRBV5-4, the J gene TRBJ1-2; D possibly corresponds to TRBD1 (5 bases). Trimming took 7 bases from V and 4 from J, leaving 23 bases between them. The CDR3 spans 16 residues. The germline CDR1 and CDR2 sequences are SGHNT and YYREEE (reference sequence). The CDR3 spells CASGHRGGAASYGYTF. Written as DNA, the CDR3 is TGTGCCAGCGGGCATAGAGGAGGGGCCGCCTCCTATGGCTACACCTTC.

This clone was counted between two and nine times. V usage is TRBV5-1 and J usage is TRBJ2-7; the D gene is possibly TRBD2 (7 bases). V lost 4 bases, J lost 5 bases, and 16 bases lay in between. The CDR3 has 14 residues. Germline V lookup: CDR1 SGHRS, CDR2 YFSETQ. CDR3 nucleotides: TGCGCCAGCAGCCCGGAGGGGGGGACCGACGAGCAGTACTTC. Its protein is CASSPEGGTDEQYF.

The chain is built from TRBV10-3 and TRBJ1-3; TRBD1 is a possible D gene (5 bases). The CDR3 is made up of 14 amino acids. From germline, CDR1 is ENHRY and CDR2 SYGVKD. Trimming pared 3 bases from V and 8 bases from J, leaving 14 bases between. The CDR3 reads CAISDFSKGYTIYF. The DNA of the CDR3 is TGTGCCATCAGTGATTTCTCCAAGGGGTACACCATATATTTT.

V usage is TRBV6-5 and J usage is TRBJ2-2; no clear D. The CDR3 has 14 residues. From germline, CDR1 is MNHEY and CDR2 SVGAGI. Trimming left V 1 base short and J 2 bases short, with 5 bases between. CDR3 DNA sequence: TGTGCCAGCAGTTACTTTCAAAACACCGGGGAGCTGTTTTTT. Protein product: CASSYFQNTGELFF.

The chain uses TRBV5-1 and TRBJ1-4; 10 bases are a match to TRBD1. V shed 3 bases, J shed 5 bases, and the junction held 4 bases outside the gene matches. The CDR3 is 15 residues long. Looked up from germline, CDR1 is SGHRS and CDR2 is YFSETQ. The CDR3 protein is CASSSRTGGNEKLFF. As DNA, the CDR3 is TGCGCCAGCAGCTCCCGGACAGGGGGGAATGAAAAACTGTTTTTT.